This TCR beta chain was observed in a study of blood T cell repertoires in COVID-19. Study-wide background: T cells, B-cell-depleted T cells, or PBMCs provided the cDNA or gDNA that served as material.

Germline-derived CDR1 and CDR2 are MNHEY and SVGEGT. V trimming: 6 bases; J trimming: 6 bases; junction bases outside the gene matches: 6. The CDR3 sequence is 13 residues long. Per the authors' pipeline: Reference gene primer amplification in the assay estimated nucleated cell counts. The data were produced by immunoSEQ multiplex PCR, yet TCRdb's version contains in-frame clones alone and is incomplete. V and J calls and clone size are given by that table; D and trimming were obtained from the DNA. The sample lists 200,000 or so clones, around nine tenths occurring once. Material for sequencing was peripheral blood. This chain joins TRBV6-2 or TRBV6-3 and TRBJ2-3, with 7 bases that match TRBD1. The source is a man aged 70 or older with active or convalescent COVID-19. CDR3 nucleotide sequence: TGTGCCAGCAGCTTCCAGGGGGTTGATACGCAGTATTTT. Amino acid sequence: CASSFQGVDTQYF.